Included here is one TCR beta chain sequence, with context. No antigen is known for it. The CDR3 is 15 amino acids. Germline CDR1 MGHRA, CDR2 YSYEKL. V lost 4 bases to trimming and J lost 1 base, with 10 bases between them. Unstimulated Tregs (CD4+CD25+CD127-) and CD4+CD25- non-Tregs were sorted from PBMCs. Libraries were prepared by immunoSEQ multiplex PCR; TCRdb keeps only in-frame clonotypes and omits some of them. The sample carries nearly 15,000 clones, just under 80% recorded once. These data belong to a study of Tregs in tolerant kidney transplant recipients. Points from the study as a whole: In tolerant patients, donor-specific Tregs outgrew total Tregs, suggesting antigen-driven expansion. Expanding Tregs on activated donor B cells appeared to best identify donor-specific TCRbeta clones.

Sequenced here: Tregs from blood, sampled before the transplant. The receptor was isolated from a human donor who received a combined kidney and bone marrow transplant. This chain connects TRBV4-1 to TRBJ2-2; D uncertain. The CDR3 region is CASSPVPRNTGELFF. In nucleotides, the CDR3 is TGCGCCAGCAGCCCAGTACCCCGGAACACCGGGGAGCTGTTTTTT.